These 27 T cell receptor beta chains were sequenced from one sample in a study of blood T cell repertoires in COVID-19. Here immunoSEQ multiplex PCR was the method, and the copy in TCRdb shows in-frame clones only, minus some. The sample carries about 61,000 clones, about nine tenths recorded once. Specimen: peripheral blood. The receptors stem from a human donor in a cohort sampled during active COVID-19.

This rearrangement joins TRBV6-2 or TRBV6-3 to TRBJ2-7, with D hard to call. The CDR3 runs to 14 residues. Germline assignment: CDR1 MNHEY and CDR2 SVGEGT. Trimming cost V 0 bases and J 1 base, with 7 bases left between them. The CDR3 nucleotides are TGTGCCAGCAGTTACTCGTCAGGTTCCTACGAGCAGTACTTC. It is translated as CASSYSSGSYEQYF.

The genes are TRBV5-8 and TRBJ2-7, with D possibly being TRBD2 (7 bases). Per germline, CDR1 SGHTS and CDR2 YDEGEE. V was clipped by 1 base and J by 5 bases, with 16 bases between them. CDR3 length: 15 residues. For the CDR3, the DNA is TGTGCCAGCAGCTTGTGGGCGAGGGGGGGCGACGAGCAGTACTTC. Protein sequence: CASSLWARGGDEQYF. Full variable domain (rest looked up from reference TRBV5-8 and TRBJ2-7): EAGVTQSPTHLIKTRGQQATLRCSPISGHTSVYWYQQALGLGLQFLLWYDEGEERNRGNFPPRFSGRQFPNYSSELNVNALELEDSALYLCASSLWARGGDEQYFGPGTRLTVT.

This clone was recorded once. The rearrangement links TRBV9 to TRBJ2-1, with D possibly being TRBD2 (6 bases). Deletions cut 0 bases from V and 5 bases from J, with 12 bases between. The CDR3 runs to 15 residues. Per the germline V gene, CDR1 is SGDLS and CDR2 is YYNGEE. The chain's CDR3 is CASSVVGGANNEQFF. CDR3 nucleotide sequence: TGTGCCAGCAGCGTAGTCGGGGGAGCCAACAATGAGCAGTTCTTC.

V gene TRBV10-1 combines with J gene TRBJ2-3; D possibly corresponds to TRBD2 (5 bases). There are 15 residues in the CDR3. V lost 8 bases and J 0 bases, leaving 15 bases between the germline ends. CDR1 WNHNN and CDR2 SYGVQD come from the germline V gene (reference sequence). The CDR3 loop reads CASSGIQASTDTQYF. The CDR3 nucleotides are TGCGCCAGCTCGGGGATCCAAGCTAGCACAGATACGCAGTATTTT.

Note on this clone: One end of the junction varies from germline; a read error may be responsible. This sequence joins TRBV7-7 and TRBJ2-3; D may be TRBD1 (6 bases). The CDR3 consists of 14 residues. Germline assignment: CDR1 SSHAT and CDR2 FNYEAQ (reference sequence). This CDR3 is CASSPNTGLDTQYF. The CDR3 nucleotides are TGTGCTAGCAGCCCTAACACAGGGCTAGATACGCAGTATTTT.

The rearrangement uses TRBV7-9 and TRBJ2-5; 11 nucleotides align to TRBD2. Trimming removed 1 base from V and 1 base from J; junction bases left unmatched: 5. Germline V gene sequence: CDR1 SEHNR, CDR2 FQNEAQ (reference sequence). The CDR3 has 17 amino acids. The CDR3 loop is CASSLGTLAGAQETQYF. The CDR3 nucleotides are TGTGCCAGCAGCTTAGGGACACTAGCGGGGGCCCAAGAGACCCAGTACTTC.

V usage is TRBV9 and J usage is TRBJ1-4, with D unclear. The CDR3 is made up of 12 amino acids. Germline values: CDR1 SGDLS, CDR2 YYNGEE. Deletions cut 0 bases from V and 11 bases from J, with 8 bases between. CDR3 DNA sequence: TGTGCCAGCAGCGTAGGGCCTGTCAAACTGTTTTTT. It encodes CASSVGPVKLFF.

The rearrangement uses TRBV4-2 and TRBJ1-5; 11 nucleotides agree with TRBD1. The V segment lost 4 bases and the J segment 6 bases; nucleotides outside the gene matches: 5. Germline-derived CDR1 and CDR2 are LGHNA and YNFKEQ. This CDR3 spans 15 amino acids. This chain's CDR3 is CASSRPGQGGQPQHF. The CDR3 nucleotides read TGTGCCAGCAGCCGACCGGGACAGGGGGGTCAGCCCCAGCATTTT.

V gene TRBV28 combines with J gene TRBJ1-2; possible D gene TRBD1, 6 bases. Trimming pared 6 bases from V and 3 bases from J, leaving 11 bases between. CDR1 and CDR2 (germline): MDHEN, SYDVKM. The CDR3 runs to 13 residues. This CDR3 is CASREQGYYGYTF. The CDR3 DNA reads as TGTGCCAGCAGAGAACAGGGCTACTATGGCTACACCTTC.

The sample holds a few counts of this clone. V usage is TRBV5-1 and J usage is TRBJ1-1, with TRBD1 as a possible D gene (5 bases). Trimming took 4 bases from V and 4 from J, leaving 17 bases between them. The CDR3 has 15 residues. Per germline, CDR1 SGHRS and CDR2 YFSETQ. The DNA of the CDR3 is TGCGCCAGCAGCGATCAGGGAGGTTCGGTCACTGAAGCTTTCTTT. Translating it yields CASSDQGGSVTEAFF.

V usage is TRBV6-5 and J usage is TRBJ1-2; 8 bases line up with TRBD1. This CDR3 spans 14 amino acids. Germline V lookup: CDR1 MNHEY, CDR2 SVGAGI. Trimming took 6 bases from V and 4 from J; bases not matched to a gene: 7. CDR3: CASSQTGDVYGYTF. In DNA, the CDR3 is TGTGCCAGCAGCCAGACAGGGGACGTCTATGGCTACACCTTC.

V usage is TRBV3-1 (or the pseudogene TRBV3-2) and J usage is TRBJ2-4; the D is unclear. V gave up 1 base and J gave up 9 bases, with 16 bases separating them. Germline loops: CDR1 LGHDT, CDR2 YNNKEL (reference sequence). This CDR3 comprises 15 residues. The CDR3 reads CASSQGVLGRGIQYF. CDR3 DNA sequence: TGTGCCAGCAGCCAAGGGGTCCTGGGCCGTGGCATTCAGTACTTC.

The chain links TRBV4-3 to TRBJ1-6; D is undetermined. There are 16 residues in the CDR3. CDR1 is LGHNA and CDR2 is YSLEER in the germline V gene. Trimming stripped 1 base from V and 0 bases from J, with 7 bases between. The CDR3: CASSQVEGSYNSPLHF. In nucleotides, the CDR3 is TGCGCCAGCAGCCAAGTTGAGGGCTCCTATAATTCACCCCTCCACTTT.

This chain uses TRBV7-3 with TRBJ2-5; 10 nucleotides align to TRBD2. The CDR3 consists of 15 residues. From germline, CDR1 is SGHTA and CDR2 FQGTGA. V shed 5 bases, J shed 7 bases, and the junction held 10 bases outside the gene matches. CDR3 DNA: TGTGCCAGCAGCCAACTAGCGGGGTGGCAGGGGACCCAGTACTTC. Translated: CASSQLAGWQGTQYF.

The rearrangement uses TRBV12-5 and TRBJ1-1; D not certain. CDR3 length: 18 residues. The V and J ends lost 2 bases and 0 bases respectively, with 19 bases between them. CDR1 and CDR2 (germline): LGHNT, FRNRAP. In DNA form, the CDR3 reads TGTGCTAGTGGTTTGTCAGTAGGAGGGCGCCGAATGAACACTGAAGCTTTCTTT. This gives the protein CASGLSVGGRRMNTEAFF.

The sample holds one count of this clone. The chain uses TRBV1 and TRBJ2-3; the table's D call TRBD2 went unverified against the DNA. TRBV1 is classified as a pseudogene. The CDR3 spans 14 residues. The CDR3 region is CTPGEGPSTDTQYF. The CDR3, as DNA: TGCACCCCAGGGGAGGGCCCCAGCACAGATACGCAGTATTTT.

The CDR3 DNA reads TGTGCCAGCAGCTTACCGGTGACAGCTAACTATGGCTACACCTTC. As protein: CASSLPVTANYGYTF. The rearrangement joins TRBV13 to TRBJ1-2, with a tentative D call TRBD1 (5 bases). There are 15 residues in the CDR3. Germline V gene sequence: CDR1 PRHDT, CDR2 FYEKMQ (reference sequence). V was shortened by 2 bases and J by 0 bases, with 10 bases between the two germline ends. The full variable domain, completed using reference TRBV13 and TRBJ1-2, is AAGVIQSPRHLIKEKRETATLKCYPIPRHDTVYWYQQGPGQDPQFLISFYEKMQSDKGSIPDRFSAQQFSDYHSELNMSSLELGDSALYFCASSLPVTANYGYTFGSGTRLTVV.

This chain joins TRBV9 and TRBJ2-5; 11 bases match TRBD2. The CDR3 runs 17 residues. V gave up 0 bases and J gave up 5 bases; unmatched junction bases: 9. Germline CDR1 reads SGDLS; CDR2 reads YYNGEE. The CDR3 is CASSVDLSGGARETQYF. DNA of the CDR3: TGTGCCAGCAGCGTAGATCTTAGCGGGGGGGCAAGGGAGACCCAGTACTTC.

This sequence joins TRBV28 and TRBJ2-3, with 11 nucleotides matching TRBD2. V shed 3 bases and J 5 bases; nucleotides not matched to a gene: 7. The CDR3 totals 16 residues. CDR1 is MDHEN, CDR2 SYDVKM, per germline. The CDR3 spells CASSFPTSGGVDTQYF. The CDR3, as DNA: TGTGCCAGCAGTTTCCCCACTAGCGGGGGTGTAGATACGCAGTATTTT.

The rearrangement joins TRBV28 to TRBJ2-7; 8 bases are a match to TRBD2. Germline loops: CDR1 MDHEN, CDR2 SYDVKM. Trimming removed 1 base from V and 10 bases from J; junction bases left unmatched: 9. The CDR3 is 14 amino acids. DNA for the CDR3: TGTGCCAGCAGTTTATCTAGCGGGCTAGTGGGCCAGTACTTC. Translation gives CASSLSSGLVGQYF.

This chain connects TRBV6-5 to TRBJ2-2; 11 bases are a match to TRBD2. The germline V gene encodes CDR1 MNHEY and CDR2 SVGAGI. With V trimmed by 2 bases and J by 4 bases, 0 bases remained unmatched. The CDR3 loop spans 15 amino acids. As DNA, the CDR3 is TGTGCCAGCAGTTACGGGACTAGCGGCACCGGGGAGCTGTTTTTT. Translated, it gives CASSYGTSGTGELFF.

This clone was detected once. J is TRBJ2-5 and V is TRBV5-1; 10 bases agree with TRBD1. The CDR3 loop spans 17 amino acids. V lost 4 bases to trimming and J lost 1 base; unmatched junction nucleotides: 10. Looked up from germline, CDR1 is SGHRS and CDR2 is YFSETQ. In DNA, the CDR3 is TGCGCCAGCAGCCACCGGGACAGGGGTTCTCCCCAAGAGACCCAGTACTTC. As protein: CASSHRDRGSPQETQYF.

The chain is built from TRBV4-3 and TRBJ2-2; no definite D call. Germline lookup yields CDR1 LGHNA and CDR2 YSLEER. The CDR3 spans 15 residues. With 0 bases removed from V and 3 bases from J, the gap between germline ends came to 8 bases. The CDR3 loop is CASSQDTTHTGELFF. The CDR3 region has the DNA TGCGCCAGCAGCCAAGATACCACTCACACCGGGGAGCTGTTTTTT.

The CDR3, as DNA: TGTGCCAGCTCACCACCGGGGCAGGGGGCTAATGAAAAACTGTTTTTT. It specifies CASSPPGQGANEKLFF. This sequence joins TRBV18 and TRBJ1-4; 7 nucleotides agree with TRBD1. V shed 0 bases, J shed 3 bases, and the junction held 4 bases outside the gene matches. CDR1 is KGHSH, CDR2 LQKENI, per germline. This CDR3 region has 16 residues.

The rearrangement uses TRBV2 and TRBJ1-2; 9 bases agree with TRBD1. The CDR3 has 14 amino acids. The germline CDR1 and CDR2 sequences are SNHLY and FYNNEI. V trimming: 6 bases; J trimming: 1 base; junction bases outside the gene matches: 3. The CDR3 protein is CASRRDRDNYGYTF. DNA of the CDR3: TGTGCCAGCAGAAGGGACAGGGATAACTATGGCTACACCTTC.

Written as DNA, the CDR3 is TGTGCCAGTAGTTCCCGACTAGCGGGAGGGCTCGACGAGCAGTACTTC. As protein: CASSSRLAGGLDEQYF. J is TRBJ2-7 and V is TRBV19; 14 positions match TRBD2. Germline V gene lookup returns CDR1 LNHDA and CDR2 SQIVND (reference sequence). Unmatched junction bases numbered 8, after V lost 5 bases and J lost 5 bases. This CDR3 has 16 amino acids.

V gene TRBV7-3 combines with J gene TRBJ2-1; TRBD2 matches 10 bases. This CDR3 is 19 amino acids long. Looked up from germline, CDR1 is SGHTA and CDR2 is FQGTGA. V shed 4 bases and J 1 base; nucleotides not matched to a gene: 13. The CDR3: CASSSQDASGSWSYNEQFF. CDR3 nucleotides: TGTGCCAGCAGCTCCCAGGACGCTAGCGGGAGTTGGTCCTACAATGAGCAGTTCTTC.